The rows below give T cell receptor beta chains drawn from one sample of a study. MiXCR, applied by TCRdb to the RT-PCR reads, yields one record per CDR3 protein. Of about 680,000 distinct CDR3 sequences in the sample, 14% are singletons; the top ten hold just over 3.5%. The sample taken for sequencing was memory CD4+ T cells from blood. The source is a female donor in good health, serving as a healthy control. Both conserved end residues are part of each CDR3. D genes are given only for firm matches. Clone size is not always given. Where it is, it says once, few, many or a class for expanded clones.

v_call: TRBV5-1; clone_size: few; d_call: -; j_call: TRBJ2-5; cdr3_nt: TGCGCCAGCAGCTGGGGTAGTTCGGGGGGCGCTCAAGAGACCCAGTACTTC; cdr3_aa: CASSWGSSGGAQETQYF
v_call: TRBV20-1; clone_size: -; d_call: -; j_call: TRBJ1-2; cdr3_nt: TGCAGTGCCCCGGACCGGGAGAGCCTCTATGGCTACACCTTC; cdr3_aa: CSAPDRESLYGYTF
v_call: TRBV20-1; clone_size: many; d_call: TRBD1; j_call: TRBJ1-3; cdr3_nt: TGCAGTGCTAGAGATCAGGGGGAGGCTGGAAACACCATATATTTT; cdr3_aa: CSARDQGEAGNTIYF
v_call: TRBV12-3/TRBV12-4; clone_size: -; d_call: -; j_call: TRBJ2-1; cdr3_nt: TGTGCCAGCAGTTCTACACAAAACAATGAGCAGCTCTTC; cdr3_aa: CASSSTQNNEQLF
v_call: TRBV20-1; clone_size: many; d_call: -; j_call: TRBJ1-5; cdr3_nt: TGCAGTGCTAGCTTAGCGGGACACAGCAATCAGCCCCAGCATTTT; cdr3_aa: CSASLAGHSNQPQHF
v_call: TRBV11-2; clone_size: once; d_call: -; j_call: TRBJ2-1; cdr3_nt: TGTGCCAGCAGCTTCCAGGGGTTGTTCGATGAGCAGTTCTTC; cdr3_aa: CASSFQGLFDEQFF
v_call: TRBV7-2; clone_size: -; d_call: TRBD2; j_call: TRBJ2-3; cdr3_nt: TGTGCCAGCAGCTTACTAGCGGGGTCTAGCACAGATACGCAGTATTTT; cdr3_aa: CASSLLAGSSTDTQYF
v_call: TRBV9; clone_size: -; d_call: TRBD1; j_call: TRBJ2-7; cdr3_nt: TGTGCCAGCAGCGCCCTGACAGGGGAAGAGGGTGAGCAGTACTTC; cdr3_aa: CASSALTGEEGEQYF
v_call: TRBV5-1; clone_size: many; d_call: -; j_call: TRBJ2-1; cdr3_nt: TGCGCCAGCAGTCGGACCCAGAACTCCTACAATGAGCAGTTCTTC; cdr3_aa: CASSRTQNSYNEQFF
v_call: TRBV20-1; clone_size: -; d_call: -; j_call: TRBJ1-2; cdr3_nt: TGCAGTGCTAGAGTCGGGGTAGAATATGGCTACACCTTC; cdr3_aa: CSARVGVEYGYTF
v_call: TRBV18; clone_size: many; d_call: -; j_call: TRBJ2-1; cdr3_nt: TGTGCCAGCTCACTCATGGGACGGGCATACAATGAGCAGTTCTTC; cdr3_aa: CASSLMGRAYNEQFF
v_call: TRBV11-2; clone_size: few; d_call: TRBD1; j_call: TRBJ2-7; cdr3_nt: TGTGCCAGCACCGCGACGACAGGGGTCACCTACGAGCAGTACTTC; cdr3_aa: CASTATTGVTYEQYF
v_call: TRBV6-5; clone_size: many; d_call: -; j_call: TRBJ2-1; cdr3_nt: TGTGCCAGCAGTTACCCAGGGGTCAATGAGCAGTTCTTC; cdr3_aa: CASSYPGVNEQFF
v_call: TRBV24-1; clone_size: few; d_call: TRBD1; j_call: TRBJ2-2; cdr3_nt: TGTGCCACCAGTGAGCCATGGACAGGGGCCGGGGAGCTGTTTTTT; cdr3_aa: CATSEPWTGAGELFF
v_call: TRBV6-2/TRBV6-3; clone_size: -; d_call: -; j_call: TRBJ1-1; cdr3_nt: TGTGCCAGCAGTTACTGGGTGAAAGACACTGAAGCTTTCTTT; cdr3_aa: CASSYWVKDTEAFF
v_call: TRBV9; clone_size: many; d_call: -; j_call: TRBJ2-3; cdr3_nt: TGTGCCAGCAGCGTGCCTGGGACAGATACGCAGTATTTT; cdr3_aa: CASSVPGTDTQYF
v_call: TRBV27; clone_size: once; d_call: -; j_call: TRBJ2-3; cdr3_nt: TGTGCCAGCCTAAAACGGGGCACAGATACGCAGTATTTT; cdr3_aa: CASLKRGTDTQYF
v_call: TRBV6-1; clone_size: -; d_call: TRBD2; j_call: TRBJ2-6; cdr3_nt: TGTGCCAGCACGGGAGGGGCCTCTGGGGCCAACGTCCTGACTTTC; cdr3_aa: CASTGGASGANVLTF
v_call: TRBV5-1; clone_size: -; d_call: -; j_call: TRBJ2-5; cdr3_nt: TGCGCCAGCAGCCTACGAGGGGAGGGGGAAGAGACCCAGTACTTC; cdr3_aa: CASSLRGEGEETQYF
v_call: TRBV19; clone_size: -; d_call: -; j_call: TRBJ1-1; cdr3_nt: TGTGCCAGTAGTCCCGACGGGCGTTGGTTGGGCACTGAAGCTTTCTTT; cdr3_aa: CASSPDGRWLGTEAFF
v_call: TRBV6-2/TRBV6-3; clone_size: many; d_call: -; j_call: TRBJ1-2; cdr3_nt: TGTGCCTCCGGGGCCGGGGCCGGCTACACCTTC; cdr3_aa: CASGAGAGYTF
v_call: TRBV6-5; clone_size: many; d_call: TRBD1; j_call: TRBJ1-1; cdr3_nt: TGTGCCAGCAGTTACGCGGACAGGTATAACACTGAAGCTTTCTTT; cdr3_aa: CASSYADRYNTEAFF
v_call: TRBV24-1; clone_size: -; d_call: TRBD1; j_call: TRBJ2-5; cdr3_nt: TGTGCCACCAGTGATTTTGGGACAGGGTTAGCTCATCAAGAGACCCAGTACTTC; cdr3_aa: CATSDFGTGLAHQETQYF
v_call: TRBV6-5; clone_size: -; d_call: -; j_call: TRBJ2-1; cdr3_nt: TGTGCCAGCCATCTTCGGTCGGGGGAGCAGTTCTTC; cdr3_aa: CASHLRSGEQFF
v_call: TRBV24-1; clone_size: -; d_call: -; j_call: TRBJ2-3; cdr3_nt: TGTGCCACCAGTGACCGGTTGACAGGACTCCAAGGAAATACGCAGTATTTT; cdr3_aa: CATSDRLTGLQGNTQYF
v_call: TRBV30; clone_size: few; d_call: -; j_call: TRBJ2-7; cdr3_nt: TGTGCCTGGGGGAAATTGACAGCAGCCTACGAGCAGTACTTC; cdr3_aa: CAWGKLTAAYEQYF
v_call: TRBV28; clone_size: many; d_call: -; j_call: TRBJ2-3; cdr3_nt: TGTGCCAGCAGTACCACTACGGGAGCACGGGGCAGGGATACGCAGTATTTT; cdr3_aa: CASSTTTGARGRDTQYF
v_call: TRBV12-3/TRBV12-4; clone_size: many; d_call: -; j_call: TRBJ1-1; cdr3_nt: TGTGCCAGCAGTTTACAGGGGCTAGGCACTGAAGCTTTCTTT; cdr3_aa: CASSLQGLGTEAFF
v_call: TRBV5-1; clone_size: few; d_call: -; j_call: TRBJ2-2; cdr3_nt: TGCGCCAGCAGCCTGGACTGGAACACCGGGGAGCTGTTTTTT; cdr3_aa: CASSLDWNTGELFF
v_call: TRBV4-2; clone_size: -; d_call: -; j_call: TRBJ2-1; cdr3_nt: TGTGCCAGCAGCCAAGATCTAGGGTGGGAAGGCAGGGTCCCAATCTTC; cdr3_aa: CASSQDLGWEGRVPIF
v_call: TRBV6-6; clone_size: -; d_call: TRBD1; j_call: TRBJ1-2; cdr3_nt: TGTGCCAGCAGTTACTTATCCGGGACAGAAAGCTACACCTTC; cdr3_aa: CASSYLSGTESYTF
v_call: TRBV29-1; clone_size: -; d_call: -; j_call: TRBJ1-1; cdr3_nt: TGCAGCGTTGAAGATCTGCAGGGAAGGACTGTGGGCACTGAAGCTTTCTTT; cdr3_aa: CSVEDLQGRTVGTEAFF
v_call: TRBV6-5; clone_size: many; d_call: -; j_call: TRBJ2-7; cdr3_nt: TGTGCCAGCAGTTACTCCAGGGTGTCTTGGGGCGAGCAGTACTTC; cdr3_aa: CASSYSRVSWGEQYF
v_call: TRBV6-1; clone_size: -; d_call: TRBD1; j_call: TRBJ2-7; cdr3_nt: TGTGCCAGCAGTGAACTTGAAGGGGGCATCTCCTACGAGCAGTACTTC; cdr3_aa: CASSELEGGISYEQYF
v_call: TRBV2; clone_size: few; d_call: -; j_call: TRBJ2-2; cdr3_nt: TGTGCCAGCAGTGCACAATCGGCAGAGCTGTTTTTT; cdr3_aa: CASSAQSAELFF
v_call: TRBV5-1; clone_size: -; d_call: -; j_call: TRBJ2-1; cdr3_nt: TGCGCCAGTAAATCAGGCAATGAGCAGTTCTTC; cdr3_aa: CASKSGNEQFF
v_call: TRBV20-1; clone_size: -; d_call: -; j_call: TRBJ2-3; cdr3_nt: TGCAGTGCTAGACCGAATCGGGGATCAGATACGCAGTATTTT; cdr3_aa: CSARPNRGSDTQYF
v_call: TRBV6-5; clone_size: many; d_call: -; j_call: TRBJ1-2; cdr3_nt: TGTGCCAGCACTGAAAGTCGGGCTAACTATGGCTACACCTTC; cdr3_aa: CASTESRANYGYTF
v_call: TRBV27; clone_size: -; d_call: TRBD1; j_call: TRBJ2-7; cdr3_nt: TGTGCCAGCAGTTACAGGGGGAAGGCTTACGAGCAGTACTTC; cdr3_aa: CASSYRGKAYEQYF
v_call: TRBV5-1; clone_size: many; d_call: TRBD2; j_call: TRBJ2-1; cdr3_nt: TGCGCCAGCAGCCCGAGCGGGATGGGTAATGAGCAGTTCTTC; cdr3_aa: CASSPSGMGNEQFF
v_call: TRBV9; clone_size: -; d_call: -; j_call: TRBJ2-2; cdr3_nt: TGTGCCAGCAGCGTAGGCCCCTTCGGCGGGGAGCTGTTTTTT; cdr3_aa: CASSVGPFGGELFF
v_call: TRBV11-2; clone_size: -; d_call: -; j_call: TRBJ2-2; cdr3_nt: TGTGCCAGCAGCTTAGATCATCAGATCGGGGAGCTGTTTTTT; cdr3_aa: CASSLDHQIGELFF
v_call: TRBV9; clone_size: many; d_call: TRBD2; j_call: TRBJ2-3; cdr3_nt: TGTGCCAGCAGCCCACTAGCGGGAGGTACAGATACGCAGTATTTT; cdr3_aa: CASSPLAGGTDTQYF
v_call: TRBV5-1; clone_size: many; d_call: TRBD2; j_call: TRBJ2-7; cdr3_nt: TGCGCCAGCAGCCGATCGACGACACTAGATGGCGGGGGCTCCTACGAGCAGTACTTC; cdr3_aa: CASSRSTTLDGGGSYEQYF
v_call: TRBV20-1; clone_size: -; d_call: TRBD1; j_call: TRBJ2-3; cdr3_nt: TGCAGTGCTGCCGGGACAGGAGGCACAGATACGCAGTATTTT; cdr3_aa: CSAAGTGGTDTQYF
v_call: TRBV7-2; clone_size: few; d_call: TRBD2; j_call: TRBJ2-1; cdr3_nt: TGTGCCAGCAGCTTCCAGCGGCTAGCGGTAAGATACAATGAGCAGTTCTTC; cdr3_aa: CASSFQRLAVRYNEQFF
v_call: TRBV18; clone_size: -; d_call: -; j_call: TRBJ2-1; cdr3_nt: TGTGCCAGCTCAGTAAGGTCAGCGGACAATGAGCAGTTCTTC; cdr3_aa: CASSVRSADNEQFF
v_call: TRBV19; clone_size: -; d_call: TRBD1; j_call: TRBJ1-2; cdr3_nt: TGTGCCAGTAGTATGGGACAGCAGGGCGGCTACACCTTC; cdr3_aa: CASSMGQQGGYTF
v_call: TRBV7-9; clone_size: few; d_call: TRBD2; j_call: TRBJ2-1; cdr3_nt: TGTGCCAGCAGCTTAACCTCTAGCGGGAGGTGGAGCAATGAGCAGTTCTTC; cdr3_aa: CASSLTSSGRWSNEQFF
v_call: TRBV20-1; clone_size: -; d_call: -; j_call: TRBJ2-3; cdr3_nt: TGCAGTGCTCCCCCTCATACAGATACGCAGTATTTT; cdr3_aa: CSAPPHTDTQYF
v_call: TRBV11-2; clone_size: -; d_call: -; j_call: TRBJ1-1; cdr3_nt: TGTGCCAGCAGCTTATCGGACGGAATGGCAGCTTTCTTT; cdr3_aa: CASSLSDGMAAFF
v_call: TRBV15; clone_size: many; d_call: -; j_call: TRBJ2-2; cdr3_nt: TGTGCCACCAGGCCCTTCGGTGGGAGTGGGGAGCTGTTTTTT; cdr3_aa: CATRPFGGSGELFF
v_call: TRBV10-2; clone_size: few; d_call: TRBD1; j_call: TRBJ2-7; cdr3_nt: TGCGCCAGCAGCCAACAGGGGGGACGCTACGAGCAGTACTTC; cdr3_aa: CASSQQGGRYEQYF